One and the same sample provided the 3 T cell receptor beta chains below, sequenced in a study of shared clonotypes between healthy human individuals. The repertoire was sequenced with immunoSEQ multiplex PCR; TCRdb's copy has only in-frame clones and lacks some. The repertoire holds about 79,000 clones, with about 64% as singletons. The sequencing input was memory CD8+ T cells sorted from blood. As for subset: CD45RO+ cells pooled with CCR7-negative TemRA cells. Receptor source: a man aged 25-45 years in good health.

The V call is TRBV5-1, the J call TRBJ2-2; no firm D call. Germline V gene data show CDR1 as SGHRS and CDR2 as YFSETQ. CDR3 length: 15 amino acids. Trimming took 2 bases from V and 0 from J, leaving 8 bases between them. Written as DNA, the CDR3 is TGCGCCAGCAGCTTACAGCGACCGAACACCGGGGAGCTGTTTTTT. Protein sequence: CASSLQRPNTGELFF.

In this sample, this clone turned up a few times. CDR3 coding DNA: TGTGCCAGCAGAAGGGGGCTAGCGGGAGGGACCTACAATGAGCAGTTCTTC. Translation: CASRRGLAGGTYNEQFF. V and J are TRBV7-9 and TRBJ2-1; 12 bases line up with TRBD2. V shed 6 bases, J shed 2 bases, and the junction held 8 bases outside the gene matches. CDR1 is SEHNR and CDR2 is FQNEAQ in the germline V gene (reference sequence). The CDR3 is 17 amino acids.

This clone was counted at least ten times. The chain has TRBV19 and TRBJ1-5; D is perhaps TRBD1 (6 bases). The CDR3 spans 15 residues. Trimming pared 3 bases from V and 9 bases from J, leaving 18 bases between. Germline CDR1 and CDR2: LNHDA and SQIVND (reference sequence). The CDR3 loop reads CASSIWDNGFLPQHF. In nucleotides, the CDR3 is TGTGCCAGTAGTATCTGGGACAACGGGTTTCTGCCCCAGCATTTT. Full variable domain (outside the CDR3, taken from reference TRBV19 and TRBJ1-5): DGGITQSPKYLFRKEGQNVTLSCEQNLNHDAMYWYRQDPGQGLRLIYYSQIVNDFQKGDIAEGYSVSREKKESFPLTVTSAQKNPTAFYLCASSIWDNGFLPQHFGDGTRLSIL.